The rows below give T cell receptor beta chains drawn from one sample of a study of blood T cells in healthy people across ages. One entry per CDR3 protein, called by TCRdb with MiXCR from the 5' RACE reads. The sample carries some 800,000 distinct CDR3 sequences, approximately 48% recorded once. Sequenced sample: blood. Receptors originate from a man in his sixties in good health. The CDR3 runs from the conserved cysteine through the conserved F or W. A D gene is named only where the DNA matches it firmly. The size of a clone is reported for some rows only, either as once, few or many, or as a class for expanded clones.

j_call,v_call,clone_size,d_call,cdr3_aa,cdr3_nt
TRBJ2-5,TRBV12-5,NA,NA,CASARGGSSYNEQYF,TGTGCTAGTGCTAGGGGGGGCTCTTCCTACAATGAGCAGTACTTC
TRBJ2-1,TRBV7-9,NA,NA,CASSWASGGEQFF,TGTGCCAGCAGCTGGGCTAGTGGGGGGGAGCAGTTCTTC
TRBJ1-2,TRBV18,few,NA,CASSAGTSANYGYTF,TGTGCCAGCTCTGCAGGGACCTCAGCTAACTATGGCTACACCTTC
TRBJ2-3,TRBV3-1,NA,NA,CASSPPGNRYRTDTQYF,TGTGCCAGCAGCCCTCCGGGGAACAGGTATAGGACAGATACGCAGTATTTT
TRBJ2-5,TRBV20-1,NA,NA,CSASLFNVRETQYF,TGCAGTGCTAGTTTGTTCAACGTACGGGAGACCCAGTACTTC
TRBJ2-7,TRBV18,NA,NA,CASSPSGTHSYEQYF,TGTGCCAGCTCACCGTCCGGGACACACTCCTACGAGCAGTACTTC
TRBJ2-3,TRBV3-1,NA,TRBD2,CASSGGGAGTDTQYF,TGTGCCAGCAGCGGCGGGGGGGCCGGGACAGATACGCAGTATTTT
TRBJ2-5,TRBV2,NA,TRBD2,CASSRGGAGEQYF,TGTGCCAGCAGTCGGGGGGGCGCGGGGGAGCAGTACTTC
TRBJ1-2,TRBV5-5,NA,NA,CASSSDLLHYGYTF,TGTGCCAGCAGCTCGGACCTGTTACACTATGGCTACACCTTC
TRBJ1-2,TRBV6-6,few,TRBD1,CASSDRDNYGYTF,TGTGCCAGCAGTGACAGGGATAACTATGGCTACACCTTC
TRBJ2-1,TRBV4-1,NA,TRBD2,CASSQEERGLNEQFF,TGCGCCAGCAGCCAAGAGGAGCGGGGGCTCAATGAGCAGTTCTTC
TRBJ2-5,TRBV4-3,NA,NA,CASSSGAGETQYF,TGCGCCAGCAGTAGCGGTGCCGGGGAGACCCAGTACTTC
TRBJ2-1,TRBV6-1,NA,TRBD2,CASRTVKTSGGLASSYNEQFF,TGTGCCAGCAGGACTGTAAAGACTAGCGGGGGGCTCGCGAGCTCCTACAATGAGCAGTTCTTC
TRBJ2-3,TRBV7-9,NA,NA,CASSLAEAIRGDTRYF,TGTGCCAGCAGCTTAGCGGAGGCCATCCGGGGAGATACGCGGTATTTT
TRBJ2-2,TRBV7-3,NA,NA,CASSTGGPGELFF,TGTGCCAGCAGTACCGGTGGGCCCGGGGAGCTGTTTTTT
TRBJ2-3,TRBV11-2,NA,TRBD2,CASSVSGGYTDTQYF,TGTGCCAGCAGCGTCAGCGGGGGCTACACAGATACGCAGTATTTT
TRBJ2-7,TRBV27,NA,TRBD1,CAGSQGTGGGEQYF,TGTGCCGGCAGTCAGGGGACAGGAGGGGGTGAGCAGTACTTC
TRBJ2-3,TRBV7-2,NA,TRBD2,CASSLGLAGVTWGEDTQYF,TGTGCCAGCAGCTTAGGCCTAGCGGGGGTGACCTGGGGTGAAGATACGCAGTATTTT
TRBJ2-7,TRBV12-3/TRBV12-4,NA,TRBD2,CASSFGASGVNEQYF,TGTGCCAGCAGTTTCGGGGCTAGCGGAGTTAATGAGCAGTACTTC
TRBJ2-5,TRBV25-1,NA,TRBD2,CASSTPGLKETQYF,TGTGCCAGCAGTACTCCGGGACTAAAAGAGACCCAGTACTTC
TRBJ2-7,TRBV7-9,NA,NA,CASSPPVGHNEQYF,TGTGCCAGCAGCCCCCCGGTGGGACACAACGAGCAGTACTTC
TRBJ2-1,TRBV20-1,NA,NA,CSARDPHRPRDDEQFF,TGCAGTGCTAGAGATCCGCACCGCCCGAGGGACGATGAGCAGTTCTTC
TRBJ2-7,TRBV3-1,NA,TRBD2,CASSQGGGNEQYF,TGTGCCAGCAGCCAAGGCGGGGGAAACGAGCAGTACTTC
TRBJ2-4,TRBV15,few,TRBD2,CATASGGAGRAKNIQYF,TGTGCCACCGCGAGCGGGGGGGCCGGTCGAGCCAAAAACATTCAGTACTTC
TRBJ2-7,TRBV5-1,NA,NA,CASRTITSHAGEQYF,TGCGCCAGCCGGACTATTACTAGTCACGCAGGCGAGCAGTACTTC
TRBJ2-5,TRBV29-1,NA,NA,CSVAPRGTQYF,TGCAGCGTGGCCCCCCGCGGGACCCAGTACTTC
TRBJ1-2,TRBV5-1,NA,NA,CASSYGDGRGYTF,TGCGCCAGCAGCTACGGGGACGGTCGGGGCTACACCTTC
TRBJ1-2,TRBV6-1,NA,TRBD1,CASSQKGARDYGYTF,TGTGCCAGCAGTCAAAAGGGGGCAAGAGACTATGGCTACACCTTC
TRBJ2-6,TRBV5-1,NA,NA,CASSPGANSGANVLTF,TGCGCCAGCAGCCCGGGAGCCAACTCTGGGGCCAACGTCCTGACTTTC
TRBJ1-4,TRBV28,few,NA,CASSLEVRNEKLFF,TGTGCCAGCAGTTTAGAGGTCAGGAATGAAAAACTGTTTTTT
TRBJ2-7,TRBV20-1,NA,TRBD1,CSARDFGGQGARYEQYF,TGCAGTGCTAGAGATTTTGGAGGGCAGGGGGCGCGTTACGAGCAGTACTTC
TRBJ2-7,TRBV5-1,NA,TRBD1,CASSSLAGTGDNEQYF,TGCGCCAGCAGCTCGCTAGCCGGGACAGGGGACAATGAGCAGTACTTC
TRBJ2-1,TRBV5-6,few,TRBD2,CASSLFPGTSARNEQFF,TGTGCCAGCAGCTTGTTTCCTGGGACTAGCGCGCGCAATGAGCAGTTCTTC
TRBJ2-1,TRBV5-1,many,NA,CASSGTYNEQFF,TGCGCCAGCAGTGGGACCTACAATGAGCAGTTCTTC
TRBJ2-5,TRBV6-6,NA,NA,CASSYRSETQYF,TGTGCCAGCAGTTATAGGAGTGAGACCCAGTACTTC
TRBJ1-2,TRBV20-1,NA,TRBD1,CSARGSGQVNYGYTF,TGCAGTGCTAGAGGGTCGGGACAGGTTAACTATGGCTACACCTTC
TRBJ1-1,TRBV10-3,NA,NA,CAISGTVNTEAFF,TGTGCCATCAGCGGGACGGTGAACACTGAAGCTTTCTTT
TRBJ1-2,TRBV20-1,NA,TRBD1,CSARQGANYGYTF,TGCAGTGCTAGGCAGGGGGCTAACTATGGCTACACCTTC
TRBJ2-7,TRBV6-2/TRBV6-3,NA,NA,CASRPPATYEQYF,TGTGCCAGCAGGCCCCCAGCTACCTACGAGCAGTACTTC
TRBJ1-4,TRBV25-1,many,NA,CASSVQGLNEKLFF,TGTGCCAGCAGTGTCCAGGGTCTCAATGAAAAACTGTTTTTT
TRBJ1-5,TRBV6-1,few,NA,CASSEPGLPGRPQHF,TGTGCCAGCAGTGAACCGGGACTCCCGGGCCGGCCCCAGCATTTT
TRBJ2-5,TRBV20-1,NA,TRBD2,CSGGLAGDQKETQYF,TGCAGTGGAGGGCTAGCGGGGGATCAAAAAGAGACCCAGTACTTC
TRBJ1-4,TRBV12-3/TRBV12-4,NA,NA,CASSRTALGLFF,TGTGCCAGCAGCCGTACCGCCTTAGGACTGTTTTTT
TRBJ2-7,TRBV12-3/TRBV12-4,NA,TRBD2,CASSSYPSEERGLYNEQYF,TGTGCCAGCAGTTCCTATCCGTCGGAGGAGCGGGGGCTCTACAATGAGCAGTACTTC
TRBJ2-1,TRBV6-2/TRBV6-3,NA,TRBD2,CASSLLAGAGYNEQFF,TGTGCCAGCAGCTTGCTAGCGGGGGCAGGCTACAATGAGCAGTTCTTT
TRBJ2-7,TRBV28,NA,NA,CASSLSPAPYEQYF,TGTGCCAGCAGTTTATCGCCAGCCCCCTACGAGCAGTACTTC
TRBJ2-5,TRBV7-3,few,NA,CASSPSGVRGETQYF,TGTGCCAGCAGCCCAAGTGGGGTTCGCGGAGAGACCCAGTACTTC
TRBJ1-4,TRBV11-2,NA,NA,CASSLGLGGEKLFF,TGTGCCAGCAGCTTAGGGCTCGGGGGTGAAAAACTGTTTTTT
TRBJ2-1,TRBV9,few,NA,CASSLQDEEQFF,TGTGCCAGCAGCCTTCAGGATGAAGAGCAGTTCTTC
TRBJ1-4,TRBV4-1,few,TRBD1,CASSTPGQDEKLFF,TGCGCCAGCAGCACCCCGGGACAGGATGAAAAACTGTTTTTT
TRBJ1-5,TRBV18,NA,NA,CASSPDSRGQPQHF,TGTGCCAGCTCACCAGATTCCAGGGGCCAGCCCCAGCATTTT
TRBJ2-3,TRBV10-3,NA,TRBD2,CANGEASGSRDTQYF,TGTGCCAACGGGGAGGCTAGCGGGTCAAGAGATACGCAGTATTTT
TRBJ2-7,TRBV7-8,once,NA,CASRAQGLASSYEQYF,TGTGCCAGCAGGGCTCAGGGGCTGGCTAGCTCCTACGAGCAGTACTTC